The sequence of this T cell receptor beta chain was determined in a study of beta chain features in type 1 diabetes. The isolated RNA, all of it, was reverse transcribed, so expressed TCRB transcripts were what got sequenced. The data were produced by immunoSEQ multiplex PCR, yet TCRdb's version contains in-frame clones alone and is incomplete. The repertoire holds 300,000 to 350,000 clones, with 7% to 10% as singletons. The germline gives CDR1 SNHLY, CDR2 FYNNEI. Trimming removed 0 bases from V and 10 bases from J; junction bases left unmatched: 6. The CDR3 runs 15 residues. This clone was detected a few times. The target antigen is unknown. The sample carries other DNA sequences with the same CDR3. Study-level results: Type 1 diabetes patients had fewer VDJ junction insertions and more deletions. A moderate, significant TCRB CDR3 shortening appeared in type 1 diabetes across four CD4+ subsets.

V gene TRBV2 combines with J gene TRBJ1-6; TRBD1 agrees at 7 bases. The sequence was collected from a man aged 30 to 45 with type 1 diabetes. Sequenced material: central memory CD4+ T cells from blood. CDR3 nucleotides: TGTGCCAGCAGTGAAGCATCAGGGGGAAGGTCACCCCTCCACTTT. Residues: CASSEASGGRSPLHF.